This T cell receptor (gamma chain) was identified during a study of γδ T cells in repeated Plasmodium falciparum infection (dated by TCRdb to the early 2020s). Broadly, across the study: Malian children exposed to intense seasonal malaria transmission were enrolled in the natural-infection arm and compared with Australian children matched for age and gender. About five malaria-naive U.S. adults underwent four controlled human malaria infections by bites from P. falciparum NF54-infected Anopheles stephensi mosquitoes over about 640 days. Samples from controlled-infection subjects were taken at baseline, just before selected infections, and 21 days after each infection. Malian gammadelta TCR repertoires were analysed cross-sectionally during no-transmission periods and were analysed longitudinally across acute febrile malaria episodes. Using both natural infection in Mali and controlled human malaria infection, the study looked at the way repeated Plasmodium falciparum infection shapes the human gammadelta T cell repertoire.

The CDR3 measures 13 amino acids from cysteine to phenylalanine. Only the CDR3 part of the read is kept: 39 bases, read in frame from the first base. Based on the germline V gene (reference sequence), the CDR1 and CDR2 sequences are VTNTFY and YDVSTARD. Trimming removed 3 bases from V and 6 bases from J; the gene matches leave 4 bases unexplained. This clone is labeled medium-sized (0.01 to 0.1%). Its binding antigen is unknown. Base-call qualities are not available, and no considerably larger clone is one nucleotide away. The method behind the library was multiplex PCR. Sequenced on an Illumina MiSeq. Both TCR gamma (TRG) and TCR delta (TRD) chains were sequenced from each sorted gammadelta T cell sample. The authors processed their data as follows. Repertoire analyses included clonotype tree plots, accumulated frequency of the top 20 clonotypes, diversity index (DI) and D75 metrics. TCRdb reran clone calling on the public reads with CATT; rows sharing one DNA sequence were then combined. The V and J calls were not made by the authors but by TCRdb's processing. The table for this sample lists roughly 32,000 gamma-chain clones; approximately 1.5% of them were counted only once. Together, the top ten hold roughly 19% of the sample.

For bulk TCR repertoire analysis, Vgamma9/Vdelta2+ and Vdelta2-negative gammadelta T cell populations were flow-sorted out of peripheral blood mononuclear cells. General findings and caveats noted by the study authors: Vgamma9/Vdelta2+ TCR repertoires kept a highly stable polyclonal repertoire across time and infection, and many TCRgamma sequences overlapped between individuals. Generalizability was limited because the Malian cohort was drawn from a small rural village of predominantly one ethnic group. The controlled-infection cohort was small, limiting analysis of inter-individual variability in gammadelta T cell responses. Repeated controlled infections appeared to drive waves of new clonotype selection in Vdelta2-negative, largely Vdelta1+, gammadelta TCR repertoires. Vdelta2-negative gammadelta TCR repertoires from Malian children appeared more clonally expanded, less diverse and less shared than those of Australian children.

The material sequenced was gamma-delta T cells from blood. The chain employs TRGV3 and TRGJP2. This sequence was found in a pool of human donors (malaria-infected and uninfected, not separated). The nucleotide sequence is TGTGCCACCTGGGACTCGGGTGATTGGATCAAGACGTTT. This is translated as CATWDSGDWIKTF.